In this sample, the clone carrying this T cell receptor beta chain turned up a few times. Its antigen is still unknown. V was clipped by 3 bases and J by 6 bases, with 9 bases between them. CDR1 is SGHRS and CDR2 is YFSETQ in the germline V gene. CDR3 length: 13 amino acids. Libraries were prepared by immunoSEQ multiplex PCR; TCRdb keeps only in-frame clonotypes and omits some of them. Of roughly 46,000 clones detected, about 81% appear once; the ten largest clones hold 0.4% to 0.55%. This sample was taken from a study of STAT3 mutations in large granular lymphocyte leukemia. Study-wide results and caveats: Every T-LGLL patient had at least one immunodominant TCRbeta clonotype.

The V gene is TRBV5-1, the J gene TRBJ2-2, with TRBD1 as a possible D gene (5 bases). The clonotype originates from a human donor with T large granular lymphocyte leukemia. Some clones in this sample may be carry-over from other donors' samples. The sample was PBMCs. CDR3 coding DNA: TGCGCCAGCAGCTGGACATCGGCCGGGGAGCTGTTTTTT. Protein: CASSWTSAGELFF.